This note documents a single T cell receptor (beta chain) sequence. A J-beta primer mix and a sample-barcoded 5' primer were used in a second PCR of roughly 6 to 12 cycles. MiXCR was run by TCRdb on the 5' RACE reads, yielding one entry per CDR3 protein. The sample has about 1.8 million distinct CDR3 sequences, 40% to 55% seen once. The sample is drawn from a study of blood T cells in healthy people across ages. CDR1 DFQATT and CDR2 SNEGSKA come from the germline V gene (reference sequence). The CDR3 has 15 residues. This clonotype was obtained from a woman aged 35 to 49 in good health. The material sequenced was blood. The rearrangement links TRBV20-1 to TRBJ2-4; 8 nucleotides agree with TRBD1. Judging by the DNA end, TRBJ2-7 fits better; the J call may be wrong. The CDR3 spells CSARWDSRGPYEQYF. DNA for the CDR3: TGCAGTGCTAGATGGGATTCCAGGGGGCCCTACGAGCAGTACTTC.